The rows below give T cell receptor beta chains drawn from one sample of a study of CD8+ T cells in alopecia areata. The assay was immunoSEQ multiplex PCR, and TCRdb's table has in-frame clones only and misses some. The data show about 42,000 clones, just over 65% seen once. This specimen consisted of CD8+ T cells sorted from blood, obtained at week 4, from a patient treated with tofacitinib. Source of these receptors: a human donor with alopecia areata. Both conserved end residues are part of each CDR3. Each record gives: clone size, V gene, CDR3 length, D gene, J gene, CDR3 protein, CDR3 DNA. The D gene is left open where the match is weak. Part of the rows lack a size; the others show once, few, many or a class for expanded clones.

>.|TRBV7-8|15|.|TRBJ1-4
CASSPDEGREQKLFF
TGTGCCAGCAGCCCTGACGAGGGTCGAGAGCAAAAACTGTTTTTT
>.|TRBV18|15|.|TRBJ1-2
CASSPEQGTLYGYTF
TGTGCCAGCTCACCGGAACAGGGAACCCTTTATGGCTACACCTTC
>.|TRBV5-1|15|.|TRBJ2-6
CASSFRNSGANVLTF
TGCGCCAGCAGCTTCAGAAACTCTGGGGCCAACGTCCTGACTTTC
>.|TRBV5-4|13|.|TRBJ2-7
CASGTDLAYEQYF
TGTGCCAGCGGAACCGATCTAGCCTACGAGCAGTACTTC
>.|TRBV7-9|12|.|TRBJ2-2
CASSLSTGELFF
TGTGCCAGCAGTCTCTCAACCGGGGAGCTGTTTTTT
>few|TRBV4-3|16|TRBD2|TRBJ2-1
CASSQDLAGGPNEQFF
TGCGCCAGCAGCCAAGATTTAGCGGGGGGACCTAATGAGCAGTTCTTC
>few|TRBV29-1|12|.|TRBJ1-2
CSVEEGIDGYTF
TGCAGCGTTGAAGAGGGTATCGATGGCTACACCTTC
>once|TRBV4-3|14|.|TRBJ1-2
CASSPYRESYGYTF
TGCGCCAGCAGCCCATACAGGGAAAGCTATGGCTACACCTTC
>.|TRBV29-1|13|.|TRBJ2-1
CSVRPPTVHEQFF
TGCAGCGTCCGACCTCCGACAGTACATGAGCAGTTCTTC
>.|TRBV28|12|.|TRBJ2-3
CASSLGSDTQYF
TGTGCCAGCAGTTTAGGGTCGGATACGCAGTATTTT
>.|TRBV29-1|13|.|TRBJ2-5
CSVEVLGGETQYF
TGCAGCGTTGAAGTTTTAGGAGGGGAGACCCAGTACTTC
>.|TRBV6-5|13|.|TRBJ1-1
CASSYSRVTEAFF
TGTGCCAGCAGTTACAGTAGGGTCACTGAAGCTTTCTTT
>.|TRBV25-1|11|.|TRBJ2-1
CASSGRDEQFF
TGTGCCAGCAGTGGGCGGGATGAGCAGTTCTTC
>few|TRBV29-1|13|.|TRBJ2-3
CSVPGTAFDTQYF
TGCAGCGTCCCCGGGACCGCCTTCGATACGCAGTATTTT
>.|TRBV30|15|TRBD1|TRBJ1-1
CASASGTGVGTEAFF
TGTGCCTCAGCCTCCGGGACAGGGGTGGGGACTGAAGCTTTCTTT
>.|TRBV5-5|15|.|TRBJ2-3
CASSLARGFADTQYF
TGTGCCAGCAGCTTGGCTAGAGGTTTTGCAGATACGCAGTATTTT
>.|TRBV29-1|13|.|TRBJ1-1
CSPRDAGDTEAFF
TGCAGCCCGCGGGACGCCGGGGACACTGAAGCTTTCTTT
>.|TRBV4-3|16|.|TRBJ1-6
CASSQDRQALNSPLHF
TGCGCCAGCAGCCAGGACCGACAGGCCCTTAATTCACCCCTCCACTTT
>.|TRBV11-2|16|TRBD2|TRBJ2-3
CASSLDGLAGTDTQYF
TGTGCCAGCAGCTTAGACGGACTAGCCGGCACAGATACGCAGTATTTT
>.|TRBV30|14|TRBD1|TRBJ1-1
CAWRGGTVNTEAFF
TGTGCCTGGAGGGGAGGGACAGTGAACACTGAAGCTTTCTTT
>once|TRBV30|13|.|TRBJ1-5
CAWSTDSGQPQHF
TGTGCCTGGAGTACTGACAGTGGGCAGCCCCAGCATTTT
>.|TRBV5-1|14|TRBD2|TRBJ2-7
CASSPSGGAYEQYF
TGCGCCAGCAGCCCAAGCGGGGGGGCCTACGAGCAGTACTTC
>.|TRBV10-2|12|.|TRBJ1-1
CASSGKNTEAFF
TGCGCCAGCAGTGGCAAGAACACTGAAGCTTTCTTT
>few|TRBV19|12|.|TRBJ1-1
CASRGGNTEAFF
TGTGCCAGCCGCGGGGGAAACACTGAAGCTTTCTTT
>few|TRBV30|13|.|TRBJ1-1
CAWSPDRNTEAFF
TGTGCCTGGAGCCCAGACAGGAACACTGAAGCTTTCTTT
>.|TRBV5-6|13|.|TRBJ1-5
CASSLDLGQPQHF
TGTGCCAGCAGCTTGGATCTTGGTCAGCCCCAGCATTTT